The 30 T cell receptor beta chains given below trace back to one sample, sequenced in a study of blood T cell repertoires in COVID-19. Libraries were prepared by immunoSEQ multiplex PCR; TCRdb keeps only in-frame clonotypes and omits some of them. The table has more than 400,000 clones, approximately 86% seen once; the top ten hold about 0.75%. Material: PBMCs or T cells enriched from blood (not recorded which). The receptors shown here come from a woman aged 18-30 years who had recovered from COVID-19.

The rearrangement uses TRBV5-1 and TRBJ2-3, with TRBD1 identical over 10 bases. In germline, CDR1 is SGHRS, CDR2 YFSETQ. J gave up 7 bases and V 3 bases, and 8 bases lay outside the gene matches. The CDR3 has 15 residues. The CDR3 coding sequence is TGCGCCAGCAGCTCCCTGACAGGGGGCGAGTATACGCAGTATTTT. Protein product: CASSSLTGGEYTQYF.

The chain links TRBV11-3 to TRBJ2-1; 8 nucleotides match TRBD2. Germline V gene sequence: CDR1 SGHNT, CDR2 YENEEA. This CDR3 region has 19 residues. The J segment lost 2 bases and the V segment lost 4 bases, leaving 16 bases of the junction unmatched. This CDR3 is CASSSEKWTSREPYNEQFF. DNA for the CDR3: TGTGCCAGCAGCTCAGAAAAATGGACTAGCCGAGAACCCTACAATGAGCAGTTCTTC. Supplemented by reference TRBV11-3 and TRBJ2-1, the full variable domain reads EAGVVQSPRYKIIEKKQPVAFWCNPISGHNTLYWYLQNLGQGPELLIRYENEEAVDDSQLPKDRFSAERLKGVDSTLKIQPAELGDSAVYLCASSSEKWTSREPYNEQFFGPGTRLTVL.

V usage is TRBV4-1 and J usage is TRBJ2-7; 11 nucleotides align to TRBD2. V shed 0 bases, J shed 3 bases, and the junction held 7 bases outside the gene matches. Germline-derived CDR1 and CDR2 are MGHRA and YSYEKL. This CDR3 is built from 17 residues. CDR3 sequence: CASSQDGTSGVDYEQYF. CDR3 DNA: TGCGCCAGCAGCCAAGACGGGACTAGCGGAGTGGACTACGAGCAGTACTTC.

J is TRBJ2-5 and V is TRBV19; TRBD2 matches at 13 bases. Germline V gene sequence: CDR1 LNHDA, CDR2 SQIVND (reference sequence). The CDR3 length is 15 residues. The V and J ends lost 7 bases and 4 bases, in that order; junction bases with no gene match: 6. As DNA, the CDR3 is TGTGCCAGTAACTCACTAGCGGGGGGGGTAGAGACCCAGTACTTC. Protein sequence: CASNSLAGGVETQYF.

The chain combines TRBV5-1 with TRBJ2-7; 7 nucleotides align to TRBD2. The ends lost 2 bases at V and 4 bases at J; junction bases unmatched: 6. The CDR3 contains 14 residues. CDR1 is SGHRS, CDR2 YFSETQ, per germline. CDR3 amino acids: CASSLRGVEYEQYF. CDR3 bases: TGCGCCAGCAGCTTACGGGGGGTCGAGTACGAGCAGTACTTC.

This chain joins TRBV11-2 and TRBJ1-4; 7 bases fit TRBD1. Germline assignment: CDR1 SGHAT and CDR2 FQNNGV. The CDR3 loop spans 14 amino acids. Trimming at V came to 1 base and at J to 8 bases, leaving 4 bases not matched to a gene. The CDR3 reads CASSLGQGVEKLFF. The DNA for the CDR3 is TGTGCCAGCAGCTTAGGCCAGGGGGTCGAAAAACTGTTTTTT.

V and J are TRBV12-5 and TRBJ1-2; tentative D call: TRBD1 (6 bases). The V and J ends lost 4 bases and 2 bases respectively, with 8 bases between them. Looked up from germline, CDR1 is LGHNT and CDR2 is FRNRAP. The CDR3 covers 13 residues. Here the CDR3 reads CASGSQGNYGYTF. The CDR3 coding sequence is TGTGCTAGTGGTTCACAGGGAAACTATGGCTACACCTTC.

The chain recombines TRBV18 with TRBJ1-1; the D is unclear. The CDR3 has 16 residues. Trimming removed 3 bases from V and 1 base from J, with 15 bases in between. Germline assignment: CDR1 KGHSH and CDR2 LQKENI. The CDR3 spells CASSPPSVRGNTEAFF. The CDR3 DNA sequence: TGTGCCAGCTCACCTCCTTCGGTCCGGGGGAACACTGAAGCTTTCTTT.

V is TRBV4-1 and J is TRBJ1-5; D gene unclear. Germline V lookup: CDR1 MGHRA, CDR2 YSYEKL. The CDR3 runs to 15 residues. The V and J ends lost 1 base and 6 bases respectively, with 13 bases between them. The CDR3 protein is CASSQVGGSSQPQHF. In DNA form, the CDR3 reads TGCGCCAGCAGCCAAGTAGGAGGGAGTTCTCAGCCCCAGCATTTT.

The chain recombines TRBV6-1 with TRBJ1-4, with TRBD1 matching 8 bases. The CDR3 runs to 15 residues. Germline CDR1 reads MNHNS; CDR2 reads SASEGT. The ends lost 2 bases at V and 6 bases at J; junction bases unmatched: 5. The CDR3 is CASSERTGIDEKLFF. The CDR3 DNA is TGTGCCAGCAGTGAAAGGACAGGGATCGATGAAAAACTGTTTTTT.

The chain is built from TRBV4-1 and TRBJ1-6; D is perhaps TRBD1 (5 bases). The germline gives CDR1 MGHRA, CDR2 YSYEKL. CDR3 length equals 14 residues. V shed 1 base and J shed 14 bases, with 15 bases lying between them. CDR3 amino acids: CASSQADPGGTLHF. Written as DNA, the CDR3 is TGCGCCAGCAGCCAAGCGGACCCCGGGGGAACCCTCCACTTT.

This clone was seen once. The V gene is TRBV15, the J gene TRBJ2-2, with TRBD1 as a possible D gene (5 bases). CDR1 and CDR2 from the germline V gene are LNHNV and YYDKDF (reference sequence). Deletions cut 6 bases from V and 0 bases from J, with 8 bases between. The CDR3 spans 14 residues. CDR3 protein: CATRVRANTGELFF. The CDR3 nucleotides read TGTGCCACCAGGGTCAGGGCGAACACCGGGGAGCTGTTTTTT. Full variable domain (outside the CDR3, taken from reference TRBV15 and TRBJ2-2): DAMVIQNPRYQVTQFGKPVTLSCSQTLNHNVMYWYQQKSSQAPKLLFHYYDKDFNNEADTPDNFQSRRPNTSFCFLDIRSPGLGDTAMYLCATRVRANTGELFFGEGSRLTVL.

V usage is TRBV24-1 and J usage is TRBJ1-2; D is ambiguous. Per germline, CDR1 KGHDR and CDR2 SFDVKD. V lost 7 bases, J lost 6 bases, and 23 bases lay in between. The CDR3 loop spans 16 amino acids. The CDR3 nucleotides read TGTGCCACCAGGGAGGACCGCACCCAGGTCTACCATGGCTACACCTTC. It translates to CATREDRTQVYHGYTF.

This clone was recorded once. This chain links TRBV2 with TRBJ1-1; a weak D match, TRBD1 (5 bases). CDR3 length equals 14 residues. Germline CDR1 SNHLY, CDR2 FYNNEI. V lost 6 bases to trimming and J lost 3 bases, with 14 bases between them. The CDR3 DNA reads TGTGCCAGCAGGGTACACATAGGGGACACTGAAGCTTTCTTT. Translated: CASRVHIGDTEAFF.

This chain joins TRBV10-2 and TRBJ1-2; TRBD1 aligns across 8 bases. This CDR3 is built from 14 residues. The germline gives CDR1 WSHSY, CDR2 SAAADI. V shed 3 bases, J shed 5 bases, and the junction held 5 bases outside the gene matches. The CDR3 here is CASSEGTGAYGYTF. The CDR3 bases are TGCGCCAGCAGTGAAGGGACAGGCGCGTATGGCTACACCTTC.

This chain connects TRBV4-1 to TRBJ2-1; 12 nucleotides line up with TRBD2. V was pared by 4 bases and J by 4 bases, with 8 bases of the junction left unmatched. CDR3 length: 17 residues. Germline values: CDR1 MGHRA, CDR2 YSYEKL. The CDR3, as DNA: TGCGCCAGCAGCCCTACTAGCGGGGGGAAAGGGTACAATGAGCAGTTCTTC. Its translation is CASSPTSGGKGYNEQFF.

The chain employs TRBV27 and TRBJ1-2; tentatively, D is TRBD1 (5 bases). The germline V gene encodes CDR1 MNHEY and CDR2 SMNVEV (reference sequence). The V gene lost 5 bases and the J gene lost 7 bases, with 17 bases spanning the gap. The CDR3 runs 14 residues. The CDR3 spells CASSPFPRDPGYTF. CDR3 in DNA: TGTGCCAGCAGTCCCTTTCCCAGGGATCCTGGCTACACCTTC.

The genes are TRBV7-3 and TRBJ2-7, with 7 bases lining up with TRBD1. Germline V gene data show CDR1 as SGHTA and CDR2 as FQGTGA. The ends lost 0 bases at V and 3 bases at J; junction bases unmatched: 5. The CDR3 is 15 amino acids. The CDR3 loop reads CASSLTRQGVYEQYF. Here the CDR3 DNA reads TGTGCCAGCAGCTTAACCAGACAGGGAGTCTACGAGCAGTACTTC.

This sequence joins TRBV5-1 and TRBJ2-3; TRBD1 agrees at 8 bases. The CDR3 is 13 amino acids. In germline, CDR1 is SGHRS, CDR2 YFSETQ. V was pared by 4 bases and J by 4 bases, with 2 bases of the junction left unmatched. The CDR3 spells CASSPQGADTQYF. As DNA, the CDR3 is TGCGCCAGCAGCCCACAGGGGGCAGATACGCAGTATTTT.

The chain combines TRBV6-6 with TRBJ1-4; D is uncertain. Germline CDR1 is MNHNY and CDR2 is SVGAGI (reference sequence). The CDR3 consists of 15 residues. V was cut by 6 bases and J by 0 bases, with 11 bases left in between. DNA for the CDR3: TGTGCCAGCAGGCTTACAAGCGCAACTAATGAAAAACTGTTTTTT. It is translated as CASRLTSATNEKLFF.

The V gene is TRBV5-1, the J gene TRBJ2-5; 7 bases are shared with TRBD1. Germline V gives CDR1 SGHRS, CDR2 YFSETQ. After removal of 0 bases from V and 3 bases from J, the junction contained 5 bases not matched to a gene. CDR3 length equals 15 residues. The CDR3 here is CASSLVADREETQYF. In DNA, the CDR3 is TGCGCCAGCAGCTTGGTTGCTGACAGGGAAGAGACCCAGTACTTC.

The chain links TRBV12-3 or TRBV12-4 to TRBJ2-1; TRBD1 agrees at 7 bases. The V and J ends lost 6 bases and 9 bases, in that order; junction bases with no gene match: 8. The CDR3 has 13 amino acids. CDR3 residues: CASSPTGSSEQFF. The CDR3 DNA follows: TGTGCCAGCAGCCCGACAGGGTCCAGTGAGCAGTTCTTC.

As regards this clone: The same CDR3 can be traced to other DNA sequences in this sample. This chain joins TRBV5-1 and TRBJ2-2; D gene uncertain. V was trimmed by 0 bases and J by 3 bases, leaving 6 bases between them. The CDR3 has 14 amino acids. From germline, CDR1 is SGHRS and CDR2 YFSETQ. Here the CDR3 reads CASSLVQDTGELFF. The DNA for the CDR3 is TGCGCCAGCAGCTTGGTGCAGGACACCGGGGAGCTGTTTTTT.

V usage is TRBV10-3 and J usage is TRBJ2-6; D is unclear. There are 15 residues in the CDR3. With 2 bases removed from V and 0 bases from J, the gap between germline ends came to 5 bases. Germline assignment: CDR1 ENHRY and CDR2 SYGVKD. As DNA, the CDR3 is TGTGCCATCAGTGAGGGAGTCTCTGGGGCCAACGTCCTGACTTTC. This translates into CAISEGVSGANVLTF.

This rearrangement joins TRBV18 to TRBJ1-1; weak D call: TRBD1 (6 bases). Germline CDR1 is KGHSH and CDR2 is LQKENI. The CDR3 extends over 15 amino acids. Trimming stripped 6 bases from V and 7 bases from J, with 21 bases between. This chain's CDR3 is CASSVGGAGAGEAFF. The CDR3 DNA sequence: TGTGCCAGCTCGGTCGGAGGGGCGGGGGCCGGTGAAGCTTTCTTT. Combining the CDR3 with reference TRBV18 and TRBJ1-1 gives the whole variable domain NAGVMQNPRHLVRRRGQEARLRCSPMKGHSHVYWYRQLPEEGLKFMVYLQKENIIDESGMPKERFSAEFPKEGPSILRIQQVVRGDSAAYFCASSVGGAGAGEAFFGQGTRLTVV.

In regard to this clone: The junction shows a germline mismatch at one end, possibly a read error. The chain employs TRBV18 and TRBJ2-2; D might be TRBD1 (6 bases). The CDR3 totals 15 residues. The V gene's germline CDR1 is KGHSH and CDR2 LQKENI. As DNA, the CDR3 is TGTGCCAGCTCCCCACGACAGGTGGACACCGGGGAGCTGTTTTTT. This sequence encodes CASSPRQVDTGELFF.

The chain has TRBV9 and TRBJ1-2; perhaps TRBD1 as D (5 bases). CDR3 length: 14 amino acids. Germline V gives CDR1 SGDLS, CDR2 YYNGEE. Trimming left V 4 bases short and J 5 bases short, with 15 bases between. The CDR3 sequence is CASSPPRQPYGYTF. The CDR3, as DNA: TGTGCCAGCAGCCCACCCCGACAGCCTTATGGCTACACCTTC.

This clone was detected only once. This rearrangement joins TRBV30 to TRBJ1-6; unclear D gene. Germline V gene lookup returns CDR1 GTSNPN and CDR2 SVGIG (reference sequence). This CDR3 is built from 15 residues. V shed 0 bases and J shed 11 bases, with 17 bases lying between them. The CDR3 sequence: CAWSVMDGRETPLHF. CDR3 sequence (DNA): TGTGCCTGGAGTGTAATGGATGGAAGGGAGACACCCCTCCACTTT. Based on the CDR3 plus reference TRBV30 and TRBJ1-6, the full variable domain is SQTIHQWPATLVQPVGSPLSLECTVEGTSNPNLYWYRQAAGRGLQLLFYSVGIGQISSEVPQNLSASRPQDRQFILSSKKLLLSDSGFYLCAWSVMDGRETPLHFGNGTRLTVT.

The chain has TRBV9 and TRBJ2-3, with TRBD1 matching 7 bases. The germline V gene encodes CDR1 SGDLS and CDR2 YYNGEE. The ends lost 3 bases at V and 2 bases at J; junction bases unmatched: 6. The CDR3 is made up of 15 amino acids. The DNA of the CDR3 is TGTGCCAGCAGCGCCCAAACAGGGGTCACAGATACGCAGTATTTT. Amino acid sequence: CASSAQTGVTDTQYF.

V usage is TRBV10-1 and J usage is TRBJ1-2; D may be TRBD1 (5 bases). Trimming shortened V by 2 bases and J by 3 bases, and 7 bases separated the two germline ends. Germline CDR1 and CDR2: WNHNN and SYGVQD (reference sequence). The CDR3 totals 13 residues. The CDR3 spells CASSEGRDYGYTF. The CDR3 region has the DNA TGCGCCAGCAGTGAGGGCAGGGACTATGGCTACACCTTC.